These T cell receptor beta chains were read from a single sample in a study of T cell repertoires in cytomegalovirus infection. From the reads, TCRdb called clonotypes with MiXCR, one entry per CDR3 protein. There are nearly 650,000 distinct CDR3 sequences in the sample; more than 20% occur only once, and roughly 8% lies in the top ten. What was sequenced was CD8+ T cells from PBMCs. The receptors were sampled from a human donor in good health (CMV status not recorded). Some clones in this sample may be carry-over from other donors' samples. Each CDR3 is given with its conserved first and last residue. A D gene is named only where the DNA matches it firmly. Clone size appears in some rows only: once, few, many, or a class for an expanded clone.

V gene: TRBV20-1; clone size: NA; J gene: TRBJ2-2; D gene: NA; CDR3 protein: CSARPPTTRQTGELFF; CDR3 DNA: TGCAGTGCTAGACCGCCCACGACAAGACAGACCGGGGAGCTGTTTTTT
V gene: TRBV12-5; clone size: many; J gene: TRBJ1-2; D gene: TRBD1; CDR3 protein: CASGTGQGVYGYTF; CDR3 DNA: TGTGCTAGTGGTACAGGACAGGGGGTCTATGGCTACACCTTC
V gene: TRBV10-2; clone size: few; J gene: TRBJ2-7; D gene: TRBD1; CDR3 protein: CASSGPDRTTYEQYF; CDR3 DNA: TGCGCCAGCAGTGGACCGGACAGGACGACCTACGAGCAGTACTTC
V gene: TRBV29-1; clone size: NA; J gene: TRBJ2-1; D gene: NA; CDR3 protein: CSVGGIEQFF; CDR3 DNA: TGCAGCGTTGGGGGGATTGAGCAGTTCTTC
V gene: TRBV7-2; clone size: many; J gene: TRBJ2-1; D gene: NA; CDR3 protein: CASSLTPGEGARNEQFF; CDR3 DNA: TGTGCCAGCAGCTTAACCCCCGGGGAGGGGGCGCGTAATGAGCAGTTCTTC
V gene: TRBV7-6; clone size: many; J gene: TRBJ2-1; D gene: NA; CDR3 protein: CASSLLSSLPYNEQFF; CDR3 DNA: TGTGCCAGCAGCTTACTGTCCTCTCTTCCCTACAATGAGCAGTTCTTC
V gene: TRBV9; clone size: NA; J gene: TRBJ1-6; D gene: NA; CDR3 protein: CASSAGYSPLHF; CDR3 DNA: TGTGCCAGCAGCGCCGGTTATTCACCCCTCCACTTT
V gene: TRBV20-1; clone size: NA; J gene: TRBJ2-7; D gene: TRBD2; CDR3 protein: CSARGTSGGAVHPYEQYF; CDR3 DNA: TGCAGTGCCAGAGGTACTAGCGGGGGGGCCGTCCATCCCTACGAGCAGTACTTC
V gene: TRBV5-4; clone size: NA; J gene: TRBJ1-5; D gene: NA; CDR3 protein: CASSLVSNSNQPQHF; CDR3 DNA: TGTGCCAGCAGCTTGGTGTCAAATAGCAATCAGCCCCAGCATTTT
V gene: TRBV6-6; clone size: once; J gene: TRBJ1-2; D gene: NA; CDR3 protein: CASSYTQGVYGYTF; CDR3 DNA: TGTGCCAGCAGTTACACACAGGGAGTCTATGGCTACACCTTC
V gene: TRBV6-1; clone size: many; J gene: TRBJ2-1; D gene: TRBD2; CDR3 protein: CACGTSGGPNEQFF; CDR3 DNA: TGTGCCTGCGGGACTAGCGGGGGGCCCAATGAGCAGTTCTTC
V gene: TRBV9; clone size: NA; J gene: TRBJ2-7; D gene: TRBD1; CDR3 protein: CASSPLGTGAYEQYF; CDR3 DNA: TGTGCCAGCAGCCCCCTAGGGACAGGGGCCTACGAGCAGTACTTC
V gene: TRBV7-2; clone size: few; J gene: TRBJ2-3; D gene: TRBD2; CDR3 protein: CASSYFVAGGQDTQYF; CDR3 DNA: TGTGCCAGCAGCTACTTTGTGGCGGGGGGACAAGATACGCAGTATTTT
V gene: TRBV28; clone size: few; J gene: TRBJ2-7; D gene: NA; CDR3 protein: CASSSLAVATAYEQYF; CDR3 DNA: TGTGCCAGCAGTTCCTTAGCTGTTGCCACCGCCTACGAGCAGTACTTC
V gene: TRBV29-1; clone size: NA; J gene: TRBJ1-1; D gene: NA; CDR3 protein: CSVESRLIDSRGTTEAFF; CDR3 DNA: TGCAGCGTTGAATCAAGACTAATAGACTCCCGAGGGACCACTGAAGCTTTCTTT
V gene: TRBV10-2; clone size: NA; J gene: TRBJ1-1; D gene: NA; CDR3 protein: CTSSLRSHTEAFF; CDR3 DNA: TGCACCAGCAGTCTTCGGTCCCACACTGAAGCTTTCTTT
V gene: TRBV13; clone size: few; J gene: TRBJ2-7; D gene: NA; CDR3 protein: CASSLNPGLSYEQYF; CDR3 DNA: TGTGCCAGCAGCTTAAATCCGGGGTTGTCCTACGAGCAGTACTTC
V gene: TRBV7-9; clone size: many; J gene: TRBJ1-2; D gene: TRBD1; CDR3 protein: CASSPRQGGYTF; CDR3 DNA: TGTGCCAGCAGCCCGCGACAGGGCGGCTACACCTTC
V gene: TRBV2; clone size: NA; J gene: TRBJ2-7; D gene: NA; CDR3 protein: CASSEWQNTYEQYF; CDR3 DNA: TGTGCCAGCAGTGAATGGCAGAACACCTACGAGCAGTACTTC
V gene: TRBV11-3; clone size: few; J gene: TRBJ2-2; D gene: NA; CDR3 protein: CASSLDLENTGELFF; CDR3 DNA: TGTGCCAGCAGCTTAGATCTCGAAAACACCGGGGAGCTGTTTTTT
V gene: TRBV14; clone size: NA; J gene: TRBJ2-4; D gene: TRBD1; CDR3 protein: CASSSRDSGFLDIQYF; CDR3 DNA: TGTGCCAGCAGCTCACGGGACAGTGGATTCTTAGACATTCAGTACTTC
V gene: TRBV27; clone size: NA; J gene: TRBJ1-6; D gene: NA; CDR3 protein: CASSLSKGSYNSPLHF; CDR3 DNA: TGTGCCAGCAGTTTATCGAAAGGTTCCTATAATTCACCCCTCCACTTT
V gene: TRBV6-2/TRBV6-3; clone size: few; J gene: TRBJ2-1; D gene: NA; CDR3 protein: CASSRLKDYNEQFF; CDR3 DNA: TGTGCCAGCAGCCGTTTAAAGGACTACAATGAGCAGTTCTTC
V gene: TRBV6-4; clone size: many; J gene: TRBJ1-1; D gene: TRBD1; CDR3 protein: CASRRTGGDTEAFF; CDR3 DNA: TGTGCCAGCAGGCGGACAGGGGGAGACACTGAAGCTTTCTTT
V gene: TRBV20-1; clone size: once; J gene: TRBJ1-5; D gene: NA; CDR3 protein: CSARPDSPWGLDDQLQHF; CDR3 DNA: TGCAGTGCTAGACCCGACTCACCCTGGGGATTGGATGATCAGCTCCAGCATTTT
V gene: TRBV7-8; clone size: many; J gene: TRBJ1-6; D gene: NA; CDR3 protein: CASSARLPPYSPLHF; CDR3 DNA: TGTGCCAGCAGCGCCCGACTGCCCCCCTATTCACCCCTCCACTTT
V gene: TRBV5-1; clone size: NA; J gene: TRBJ2-1; D gene: NA; CDR3 protein: CASSLVGLASNEQFF; CDR3 DNA: TGCGCCAGCAGCTTGGTAGGGCTAGCGTCCAATGAGCAGTTCTTC
V gene: TRBV14; clone size: few; J gene: TRBJ1-2; D gene: TRBD1; CDR3 protein: CASSQVPGQAYGYTF; CDR3 DNA: TGTGCCAGCAGCCAAGTACCGGGACAGGCCTATGGCTACACCTTC
V gene: TRBV12-3/TRBV12-4; clone size: many; J gene: TRBJ2-1; D gene: NA; CDR3 protein: CASSAGNSLFDEQFF; CDR3 DNA: TGTGCCAGCAGTGCCGGGAACAGTTTATTCGATGAGCAGTTCTTC
V gene: TRBV6-6; clone size: few; J gene: TRBJ2-3; D gene: NA; CDR3 protein: CASSYLAGWEDTQYF; CDR3 DNA: TGTGCCAGCAGTTACCTAGCCGGGTGGGAAGATACGCAGTATTTT
V gene: TRBV28; clone size: NA; J gene: TRBJ2-6; D gene: NA; CDR3 protein: CASSLLGESGANVLTF; CDR3 DNA: TGTGCCAGCAGTTTATTGGGAGAGTCTGGGGCCAACGTCCTGACTTTC
V gene: TRBV28; clone size: NA; J gene: TRBJ1-4; D gene: NA; CDR3 protein: CASSTRGGAGNEKLFF; CDR3 DNA: TGTGCCAGCAGCACCAGAGGCGGGGCGGGTAATGAAAAACTGTTTTTT
V gene: TRBV4-3; clone size: NA; J gene: TRBJ1-1; D gene: NA; CDR3 protein: CASSQGAWTVNTEAFF; CDR3 DNA: TGCGCCAGCAGCCAAGGTGCATGGACAGTGAACACTGAAGCTTTCTTT
V gene: TRBV9; clone size: NA; J gene: TRBJ2-5; D gene: NA; CDR3 protein: CASSVEASQETQYF; CDR3 DNA: TGTGCCAGCAGCGTAGAGGCTAGCCAAGAGACCCAGTACTTC
V gene: TRBV27; clone size: many; J gene: TRBJ2-7; D gene: NA; CDR3 protein: CASSLRGGGEQYF; CDR3 DNA: TGTGCCAGCAGTTTAAGGGGTGGTGGCGAGCAGTACTTC
V gene: TRBV7-6; clone size: NA; J gene: TRBJ2-1; D gene: NA; CDR3 protein: CASSSPRLWGSYNEQFF; CDR3 DNA: TGTGCCAGCAGCTCCCCACGTTTGTGGGGGAGCTACAATGAGCAGTTCTTC
V gene: TRBV7-9; clone size: few; J gene: TRBJ1-5; D gene: NA; CDR3 protein: CASSLVGAHLDQPQHF; CDR3 DNA: TGTGCCAGCAGCTTAGTAGGGGCGCACCTCGATCAGCCCCAGCATTTT
V gene: TRBV7-6; clone size: many; J gene: TRBJ2-7; D gene: TRBD1; CDR3 protein: CASSLAPGQGYEQYF; CDR3 DNA: TGTGCCAGCAGCTTAGCTCCGGGACAGGGTTACGAGCAGTACTTC
V gene: TRBV5-4; clone size: NA; J gene: TRBJ2-7; D gene: NA; CDR3 protein: CASSTPGISYEQYF; CDR3 DNA: TGTGCCAGCAGCACCCCAGGGATCTCCTACGAGCAGTACTTC
V gene: TRBV5-6; clone size: few; J gene: TRBJ1-5; D gene: NA; CDR3 protein: CASSLGAGQPQHF; CDR3 DNA: TGTGCCAGCAGCTTGGGGGCAGGTCAGCCCCAGCATTTT
V gene: TRBV7-9; clone size: many; J gene: TRBJ2-5; D gene: NA; CDR3 protein: CASSSSTIPVETQYF; CDR3 DNA: TGTGCCAGCAGCTCTTCGACCATCCCGGTAGAGACCCAGTACTTC
V gene: TRBV5-1; clone size: NA; J gene: TRBJ2-5; D gene: NA; CDR3 protein: CASSPMDSQETQYF; CDR3 DNA: TGCGCCAGCAGCCCTATGGACAGTCAAGAGACCCAGTACTTC
V gene: TRBV20-1; clone size: NA; J gene: TRBJ2-2; D gene: NA; CDR3 protein: CSAREMRLANTGELFF; CDR3 DNA: TGCAGTGCTAGAGAGATGAGACTAGCGAACACCGGGGAGCTGTTTTTT
V gene: TRBV20-1; clone size: NA; J gene: TRBJ1-5; D gene: TRBD1; CDR3 protein: CSARDQDRDYYSNQPQHF; CDR3 DNA: TGCAGTGCTAGAGATCAGGACAGGGACTATTATAGCAATCAGCCCCAGCATTTT
V gene: TRBV7-2; clone size: many; J gene: TRBJ1-4; D gene: NA; CDR3 protein: CASSVTGMPNEKLFF; CDR3 DNA: TGTGCCAGCAGCGTCACAGGGATGCCGAATGAAAAACTGTTTTTT
V gene: TRBV7-8; clone size: many; J gene: TRBJ1-5; D gene: NA; CDR3 protein: CASSDRDSNQPQHF; CDR3 DNA: TGTGCCAGCAGCGACCGGGACAGCAATCAGCCCCAGCATTTT